This paragraph reports one TCR beta chain. Source study methods: The authors estimated nucleated cell counts from reference gene primer amplification. The table came from immunoSEQ multiplex PCR; TCRdb's copy has only in-frame clones and leaves some out. The V and J calls and the clone size are those of that table, but D and trimming were determined from the DNA. The sample lists some 94,000 clones; around nine tenths were seen once. This sample was taken from a study of blood T cell repertoires in COVID-19. As for the study in general: T cells, B-cell-depleted T cells, or PBMCs provided the cDNA or gDNA that served as material.

The germline V and J ends were trimmed by 4 bases and 5 bases, with 6 bases remaining between them. The CDR3 spans 12 residues. Germline values: CDR1 SGDLS, CDR2 YYNGEE. The rearrangement links TRBV9 to TRBJ2-2; D gene uncertain. The receptor was derived from a human donor in a cohort sampled during active COVID-19. What was sequenced was peripheral blood. The CDR3 here is CASSRTTGELFF. The CDR3 DNA reads TGTGCCAGCAGCCGAACAACCGGGGAGCTGTTTTTT.